The T cell receptor (beta chain) under discussion was sequenced for a study of beta chain features in type 1 diabetes. Study-wide findings and caveats: Within each of all four CD4+ subsets, Type 1 diabetes patients had TCRB CDR3s that were moderately but significantly shorter. VDJ junctions in type 1 diabetes patients carried more deletions and fewer insertions. Whatever favoring of shorter templates PCR might show would apply equally to patients and controls.

One heparinised draw of blood, averaging approximately 110 mL, came from each donor. Since all of the isolated RNA was reverse transcribed, expressed TCRB transcripts were what got sequenced. The data were produced by immunoSEQ multiplex PCR, yet TCRdb's version contains in-frame clones alone and is incomplete. This sample has roughly 700,000 clones, with around an eighth found just once. This clone was counted between two and nine times. Its matching antigen is unknown. The same CDR3 is also encoded by other DNA sequences in this sample. The germline CDR1 and CDR2 sequences are MDHEN and SYDVKM. There are 12 residues in the CDR3. The V and J ends lost 6 bases and 4 bases respectively, with 10 bases between them.

The sequenced material came from naive CD4+ T cells from blood. The sequence came from a man younger than 30 with type 1 diabetes. The chain carries TRBV28 and TRBJ2-7; D perhaps matches TRBD2 (5 bases). The CDR3 is CASRLRGYEQYF. CDR3 nucleotides: TGTGCCAGCAGGCTACGGGGTTACGAGCAGTACTTC.